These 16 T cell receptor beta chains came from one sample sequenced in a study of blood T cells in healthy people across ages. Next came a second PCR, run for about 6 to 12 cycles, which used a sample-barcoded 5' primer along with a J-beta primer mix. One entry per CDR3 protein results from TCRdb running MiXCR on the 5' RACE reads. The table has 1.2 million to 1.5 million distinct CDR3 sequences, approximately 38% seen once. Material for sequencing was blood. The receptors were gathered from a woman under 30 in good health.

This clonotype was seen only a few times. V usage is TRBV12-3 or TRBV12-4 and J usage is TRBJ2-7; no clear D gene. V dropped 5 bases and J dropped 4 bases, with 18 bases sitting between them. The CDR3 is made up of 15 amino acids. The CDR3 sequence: CASSPDGGRIYEQYF. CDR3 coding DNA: TGTGCCAGCAGTCCCGATGGCGGCCGGATATACGAGCAGTACTTC.

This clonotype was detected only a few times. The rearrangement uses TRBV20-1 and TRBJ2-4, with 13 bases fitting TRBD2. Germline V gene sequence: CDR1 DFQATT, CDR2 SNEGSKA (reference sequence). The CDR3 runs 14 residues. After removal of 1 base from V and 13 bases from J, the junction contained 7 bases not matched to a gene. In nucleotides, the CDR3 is TGCAGTGCTAGAGGGGCCGGGACTAGCGGGGTCCAGTACTTC. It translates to CSARGAGTSGVQYF.

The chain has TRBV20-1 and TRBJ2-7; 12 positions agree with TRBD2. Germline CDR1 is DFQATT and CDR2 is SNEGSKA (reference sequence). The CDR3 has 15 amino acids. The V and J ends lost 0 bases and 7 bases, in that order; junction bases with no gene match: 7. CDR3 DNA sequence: TGCAGTGCTAGAGATCGACTAGCGGGAGCTCCGGAGCAGTACTTC. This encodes CSARDRLAGAPEQYF.

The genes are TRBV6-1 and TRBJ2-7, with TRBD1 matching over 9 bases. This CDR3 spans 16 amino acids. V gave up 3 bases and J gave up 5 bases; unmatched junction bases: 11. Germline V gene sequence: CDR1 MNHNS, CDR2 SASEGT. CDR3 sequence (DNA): TGTGCCAGCAGTGAGCAAGCCGGGACAGGGAGCAACGAGCAGTACTTC. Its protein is CASSEQAGTGSNEQYF.

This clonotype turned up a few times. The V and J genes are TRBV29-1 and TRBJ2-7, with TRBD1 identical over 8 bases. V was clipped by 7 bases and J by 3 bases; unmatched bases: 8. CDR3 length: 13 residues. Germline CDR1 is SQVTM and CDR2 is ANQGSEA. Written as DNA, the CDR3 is TGCAGCGGCGACAGGGGAGGAGACTACGAGCAGTACTTC. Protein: CSGDRGGDYEQYF.

CDR3 region: CAISEFLQGPPNSPLHF. CDR3 sequence (DNA): TGTGCCATCAGTGAGTTCTTACAGGGACCCCCCAATTCACCCCTCCACTTT. This chain uses TRBV10-3 with TRBJ1-6; the D gene is possibly TRBD1 (6 bases). Germline V gene sequence: CDR1 ENHRY, CDR2 SYGVKD. The V gene lost 1 base and the J gene lost 7 bases, with 17 bases spanning the gap. The CDR3 is made up of 17 amino acids.

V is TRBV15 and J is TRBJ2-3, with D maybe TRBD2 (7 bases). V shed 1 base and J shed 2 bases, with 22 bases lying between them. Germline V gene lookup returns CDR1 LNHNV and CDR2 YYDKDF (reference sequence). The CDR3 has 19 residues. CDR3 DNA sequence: TGTGCCACCAGCAGAGGGCGAATAATGGCGGGGGCCATCACAGATACGCAGTATTTT. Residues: CATSRGRIMAGAITDTQYF.

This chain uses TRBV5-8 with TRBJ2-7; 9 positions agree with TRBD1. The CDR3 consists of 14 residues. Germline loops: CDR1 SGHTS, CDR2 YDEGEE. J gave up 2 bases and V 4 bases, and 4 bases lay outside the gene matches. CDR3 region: CASSRDRATYEQYF. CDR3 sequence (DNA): TGTGCCAGCAGCCGGGACAGGGCAACCTACGAGCAGTACTTC. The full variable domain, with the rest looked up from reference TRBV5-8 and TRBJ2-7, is EAGVTQSPTHLIKTRGQQATLRCSPISGHTSVYWYQQALGLGLQFLLWYDEGEERNRGNFPPRFSGRQFPNYSSELNVNALELEDSALYLCASSRDRATYEQYFGPGTRLTVT.

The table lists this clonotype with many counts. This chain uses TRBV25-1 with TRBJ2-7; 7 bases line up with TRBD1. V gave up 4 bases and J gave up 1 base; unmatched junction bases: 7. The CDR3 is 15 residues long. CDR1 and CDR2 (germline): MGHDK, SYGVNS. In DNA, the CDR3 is TGTGCCAGCAGTGTGTGGACAGGCGTATCCTACGAGCAGTACTTC. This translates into CASSVWTGVSYEQYF.

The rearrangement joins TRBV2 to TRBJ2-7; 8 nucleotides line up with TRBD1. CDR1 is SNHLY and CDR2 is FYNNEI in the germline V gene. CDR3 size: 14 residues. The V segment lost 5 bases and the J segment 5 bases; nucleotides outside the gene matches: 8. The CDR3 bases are TGTGCCAGCAGTTCCGGGACAGGTACCCACGAGCAGTACTTC. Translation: CASSSGTGTHEQYF. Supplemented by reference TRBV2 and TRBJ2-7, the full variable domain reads EPEVTQTPSHQVTQMGQEVILRCVPISNHLYFYWYRQILGQKVEFLVSFYNNEISEKSEIFDDQFSVERPDGSNFTLKIRSTKLEDSAMYFCASSSGTGTHEQYFGPGTRLTVT.

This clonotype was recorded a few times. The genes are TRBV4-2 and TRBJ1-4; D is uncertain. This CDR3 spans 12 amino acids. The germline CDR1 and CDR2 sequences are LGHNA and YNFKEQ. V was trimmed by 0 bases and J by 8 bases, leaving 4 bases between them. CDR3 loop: CASSQEREKLFF. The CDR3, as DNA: TGTGCCAGCAGCCAAGAAAGGGAAAAACTGTTTTTT.

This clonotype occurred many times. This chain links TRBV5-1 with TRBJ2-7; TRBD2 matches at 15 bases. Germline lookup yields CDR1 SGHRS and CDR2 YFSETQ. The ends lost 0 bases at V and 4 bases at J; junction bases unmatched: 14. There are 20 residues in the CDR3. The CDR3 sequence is CASSLAGGLAGGLSSYEQYF. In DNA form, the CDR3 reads TGCGCCAGCAGCTTGGCTGGAGGACTAGCGGGGGGGCTTTCATCGTACGAGCAGTACTTC.

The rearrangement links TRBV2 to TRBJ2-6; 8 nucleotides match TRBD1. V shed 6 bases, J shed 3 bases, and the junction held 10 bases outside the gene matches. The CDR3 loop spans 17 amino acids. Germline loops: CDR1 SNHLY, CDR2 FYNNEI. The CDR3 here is CASRDRVQSFGANVLTF. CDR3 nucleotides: TGTGCCAGCAGGGACAGGGTCCAAAGTTTTGGGGCCAACGTCCTGACTTTC.

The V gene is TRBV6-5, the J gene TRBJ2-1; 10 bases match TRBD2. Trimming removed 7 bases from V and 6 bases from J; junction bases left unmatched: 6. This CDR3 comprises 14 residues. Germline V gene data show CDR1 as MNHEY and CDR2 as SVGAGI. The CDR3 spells CASTPSGSLNEQFF. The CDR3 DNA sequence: TGTGCCAGCACCCCTAGCGGGAGTCTCAATGAGCAGTTCTTC.

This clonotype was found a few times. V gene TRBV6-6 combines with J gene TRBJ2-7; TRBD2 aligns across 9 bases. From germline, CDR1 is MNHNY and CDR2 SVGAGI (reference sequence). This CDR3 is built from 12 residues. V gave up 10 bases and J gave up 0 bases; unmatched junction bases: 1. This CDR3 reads CATTSGSYEQYF. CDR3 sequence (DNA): TGTGCCACGACTAGCGGCTCCTACGAGCAGTACTTC.

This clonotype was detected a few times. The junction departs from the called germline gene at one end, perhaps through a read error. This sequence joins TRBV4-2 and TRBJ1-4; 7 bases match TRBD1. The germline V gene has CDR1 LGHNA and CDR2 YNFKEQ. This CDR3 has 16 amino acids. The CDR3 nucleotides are TGTGCCAGTAGCCACGATCAGACAGGGACCAGTGAAAAACTGTTTTTT. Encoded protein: CASSHDQTGTSEKLFF.